One T cell receptor beta chain is described in this entry. This specimen comes from a study of blood T cell repertoires in COVID-19. Study information: Italy, Spain and the United States were the sources of the convalescent and acute COVID-19 samples. The analysed material was cDNA or gDNA that came from T cells, B-cell-depleted T cells, or PBMCs.

In the study's own analysis: Reference gene primer amplification gave nucleated cell count estimates. Only in-frame clones appear in the TCRdb table, and some are missing; sequencing was by immunoSEQ multiplex PCR. The DNA gave D and trimming, while V, J and clone size come from that table. This sample has approximately 100,000 clones, with almost 90% found just once. CDR3 length: 16 residues. CDR1 and CDR2 (germline): MNHEY, SMNVEV (reference sequence). The V and J ends lost 5 bases and 5 bases respectively, with 18 bases between them. The clonotype originates from a human donor in a cohort sampled during active COVID-19. Sequences were obtained from peripheral blood. The chain recombines TRBV27 with TRBJ2-2; D perhaps matches TRBD2 (6 bases). The CDR3 nucleotides read TGTGCCAGCAGTATTCCCGGGACTGGGACGACCGGGGAGCTGTTTTTT. The encoded protein is CASSIPGTGTTGELFF.